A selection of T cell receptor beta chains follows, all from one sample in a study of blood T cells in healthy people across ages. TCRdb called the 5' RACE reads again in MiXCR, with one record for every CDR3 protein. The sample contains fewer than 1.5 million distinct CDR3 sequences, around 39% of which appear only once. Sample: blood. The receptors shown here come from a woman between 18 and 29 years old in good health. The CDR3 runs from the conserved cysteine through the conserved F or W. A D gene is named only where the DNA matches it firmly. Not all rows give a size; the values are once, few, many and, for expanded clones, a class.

cdr3_aa: CSAPGHKVGEQYF; cdr3_nt: TGCAGTGCCCCGGGACATAAAGTCGGCGAGCAGTACTTC; d_call: NA; j_call: TRBJ2-7; v_call: TRBV20-1; clone_size: few
cdr3_aa: CASSSRVEGLPYGYTF; cdr3_nt: TGCGCCAGCAGCTCACGAGTGGAGGGGCTGCCTTATGGCTACACCTTC; d_call: NA; j_call: TRBJ1-2; v_call: TRBV4-1; clone_size: NA
cdr3_aa: CASSFRQGAHYEQYF; cdr3_nt: TGTGCCAGCAGTTTTAGACAGGGGGCCCACTACGAGCAGTACTTC; d_call: TRBD1; j_call: TRBJ2-7; v_call: TRBV11-2; clone_size: NA
cdr3_aa: CASSFGLAAHTDTQYF; cdr3_nt: TGTGCCAGCAGTTTTGGCCTAGCGGCCCACACAGATACGCAGTATTTT; d_call: TRBD2; j_call: TRBJ2-3; v_call: TRBV28; clone_size: few
cdr3_aa: CASSYSTPYSLVRAEQFF; cdr3_nt: TGTGCCAGCAGTTACTCGACCCCATATAGTTTGGTCCGAGCCGAGCAGTTCTTC; d_call: NA; j_call: TRBJ2-1; v_call: TRBV6-5; clone_size: NA
cdr3_aa: CASSPYTAPSNQPQHF; cdr3_nt: TGTGCCAGCAGCCCTTACACAGCCCCAAGCAATCAGCCCCAGCATTTT; d_call: NA; j_call: TRBJ1-5; v_call: TRBV6-1; clone_size: NA
cdr3_aa: CASSQDGRSREYF; cdr3_nt: TGCGCCAGCAGCCAAGATGGTAGGTCCCGGGAGTACTTC; d_call: NA; j_call: TRBJ2-5; v_call: TRBV4-1; clone_size: NA
cdr3_aa: CASRVRPTGSYGYTF; cdr3_nt: TGTGCCAGCCGCGTAAGGCCGACCGGGAGCTATGGCTACACCTTC; d_call: NA; j_call: TRBJ1-2; v_call: TRBV21-1; clone_size: NA
cdr3_aa: CASSQELLRSYEQYF; cdr3_nt: TGCGCCAGCAGCCAAGAATTGCTCCGCTCCTACGAGCAGTACTTC; d_call: NA; j_call: TRBJ2-7; v_call: TRBV4-1; clone_size: few
cdr3_aa: CAISEKVSYEQYF; cdr3_nt: TGTGCCATCAGTGAGAAAGTCTCCTACGAGCAGTACTTC; d_call: NA; j_call: TRBJ2-7; v_call: TRBV10-3; clone_size: few
cdr3_aa: CASSLATSGVNRYNEQFF; cdr3_nt: TGTGCCAGCAGCTTAGCGACTAGCGGGGTAAACCGTTACAATGAGCAGTTCTTC; d_call: TRBD2; j_call: TRBJ2-1; v_call: TRBV7-9; clone_size: few
cdr3_aa: CASRLKGGLGYEQYF; cdr3_nt: TGTGCAAGTCGCCTGAAGGGGGGATTGGGCTACGAGCAGTACTTC; d_call: NA; j_call: TRBJ2-7; v_call: TRBV12-2; clone_size: NA
cdr3_aa: CASSLIGFGDTQYF; cdr3_nt: TGTGCCAGCAGTTTAATAGGGTTTGGAGATACGCAGTATTTT; d_call: NA; j_call: TRBJ2-3; v_call: TRBV12-3/TRBV12-4; clone_size: few
cdr3_aa: CASRGASGPYEQYF; cdr3_nt: TGTGCCAGCAGGGGGGCTAGCGGACCCTACGAGCAGTACTTC; d_call: NA; j_call: TRBJ2-7; v_call: TRBV6-1; clone_size: NA
cdr3_aa: CATQGTEPQVYEQYF; cdr3_nt: TGTGCCACCCAGGGGACTGAACCGCAAGTCTACGAGCAGTACTTC; d_call: NA; j_call: TRBJ2-7; v_call: TRBV2; clone_size: NA
cdr3_aa: CASSFGPGDLGTEAFF; cdr3_nt: TGCGCCAGCAGCTTTGGCCCTGGGGACTTGGGCACTGAAGCTTTCTTT; d_call: NA; j_call: TRBJ1-1; v_call: TRBV5-1; clone_size: once
cdr3_aa: CASSWPPGTQYF; cdr3_nt: TGTGCCAGCAGCTGGCCCCCCGGGACCCAGTACTTC; d_call: NA; j_call: TRBJ2-5; v_call: TRBV7-2; clone_size: NA
cdr3_aa: CASSFFGGQETQYF; cdr3_nt: TGTGCCAGCAGCTTCTTTGGGGGGCAAGAGACCCAGTACTTC; d_call: NA; j_call: TRBJ2-5; v_call: TRBV11-2; clone_size: NA
cdr3_aa: CSARGRAWGLAGVWNEQFF; cdr3_nt: TGCAGTGCTAGAGGCAGGGCGTGGGGACTAGCGGGAGTCTGGAATGAGCAGTTCTTC; d_call: TRBD2; j_call: TRBJ2-1; v_call: TRBV20-1; clone_size: once
cdr3_aa: CASSLRGRGTEAFF; cdr3_nt: TGCGCCAGCAGCTTGAGGGGGCGGGGGACTGAAGCTTTCTTT; d_call: TRBD1; j_call: TRBJ1-1; v_call: TRBV5-1; clone_size: once
cdr3_aa: CAGSSLRGEQYF; cdr3_nt: TGTGCCGGCAGCTCCTTACGGGGGGAGCAGTACTTC; d_call: NA; j_call: TRBJ2-7; v_call: TRBV7-2; clone_size: NA
cdr3_aa: CASSRSTDNEQFF; cdr3_nt: TGTGCCAGCAGCCGATCGACGGACAATGAGCAGTTCTTC; d_call: NA; j_call: TRBJ2-1; v_call: TRBV5-5; clone_size: few
cdr3_aa: CASSPGEGFQPQHF; cdr3_nt: TGCGCCAGCAGCCCCGGTGAGGGGTTTCAGCCCCAGCATTTT; d_call: NA; j_call: TRBJ1-5; v_call: TRBV5-1; clone_size: NA
cdr3_aa: CASSLSGIDTQYF; cdr3_nt: TGTGCCAGCAGTCTCTCAGGGATAGATACGCAGTATTTT; d_call: NA; j_call: TRBJ2-3; v_call: TRBV12-3/TRBV12-4; clone_size: few
cdr3_aa: CASSQDGSGEQFF; cdr3_nt: TGTGCCAGCAGCCAAGACGGTAGCGGAGAGCAGTTCTTC; d_call: NA; j_call: TRBJ2-1; v_call: TRBV4-2; clone_size: NA
cdr3_aa: CASSFRGTRNEQYF; cdr3_nt: TGTGCCAGCAGCTTCAGGGGGACTAGGAACGAGCAGTACTTC; d_call: NA; j_call: TRBJ2-7; v_call: TRBV28; clone_size: few
cdr3_aa: CASSLGWRTRHNEQFF; cdr3_nt: TGCGCCAGCAGCTTGGGATGGCGGACAAGACACAATGAGCAGTTCTTC; d_call: NA; j_call: TRBJ2-1; v_call: TRBV5-1; clone_size: NA
cdr3_aa: CSVEEGIHYGYTF; cdr3_nt: TGCAGCGTTGAAGAAGGGATCCACTATGGCTACACCTTC; d_call: NA; j_call: TRBJ1-2; v_call: TRBV29-1; clone_size: NA
cdr3_aa: CASGLTIEQFF; cdr3_nt: TGCGCCAGCGGCCTAACTATAGAGCAGTTCTTC; d_call: NA; j_call: TRBJ2-1; v_call: TRBV5-1; clone_size: NA
cdr3_aa: CASGRDRSYNEQYF; cdr3_nt: TGTGCCAGCGGCCGGGACAGGTCCTACAATGAGCAGTACTTC; d_call: TRBD1; j_call: TRBJ2-7; v_call: TRBV7-2; clone_size: NA
cdr3_aa: CASSQDLPAQETQYF; cdr3_nt: TGTGCCAGCAGCCAAGATCTACCAGCCCAAGAGACCCAGTACTTC; d_call: NA; j_call: TRBJ2-5; v_call: TRBV3-1; clone_size: NA
cdr3_aa: CAWSLRPTHGGPHGYTF; cdr3_nt: TGTGCCTGGAGTCTCAGACCAACCCATGGGGGCCCCCATGGCTACACCTTC; d_call: NA; j_call: TRBJ1-2; v_call: TRBV30; clone_size: NA
cdr3_aa: CSARPPLGQGREKLFF; cdr3_nt: TGCAGTGCTAGACCCCCTTTGGGACAGGGTCGGGAAAAACTGTTTTTT; d_call: TRBD1; j_call: TRBJ1-4; v_call: TRBV20-1; clone_size: few
cdr3_aa: CSVVVPGEQFF; cdr3_nt: TGCAGCGTTGTTGTCCCGGGGGAGCAGTTCTTC; d_call: NA; j_call: TRBJ2-1; v_call: TRBV29-1; clone_size: many
cdr3_aa: CASSSPLESEAFF; cdr3_nt: TGTGCCAGCAGTTCGCCCCTGGAGTCTGAAGCTTTCTTT; d_call: NA; j_call: TRBJ1-1; v_call: TRBV5-5; clone_size: few
cdr3_aa: CASTNRLASGQETQYF; cdr3_nt: TGCGCCAGCACTAACCGGCTGGCTAGCGGCCAAGAGACCCAGTACTTC; d_call: TRBD2; j_call: TRBJ2-5; v_call: TRBV5-1; clone_size: NA
cdr3_aa: CASSQDGGASGREKRTTQYF; cdr3_nt: TGCGCCAGCAGCCAAGATGGGGGTGCTAGCGGGAGGGAGAAGAGAACGACCCAGTACTTC; d_call: TRBD2; j_call: TRBJ2-5; v_call: TRBV4-1; clone_size: NA
cdr3_aa: CSARDAGGPSNSPLHF; cdr3_nt: TGCAGTGCTAGAGATGCAGGGGGCCCAAGTAATTCACCCCTCCACTTT; d_call: TRBD1; j_call: TRBJ1-6; v_call: TRBV20-1; clone_size: NA
cdr3_aa: CAIREGQGASYEQYF; cdr3_nt: TGTGCCATCAGAGAAGGACAGGGGGCCTCCTACGAGCAGTACTTC; d_call: TRBD1; j_call: TRBJ2-7; v_call: TRBV10-3; clone_size: NA
cdr3_aa: CASSLGTSGHNEQYF; cdr3_nt: TGTGCCAGTAGTCTTGGGACTAGCGGCCACAATGAGCAGTACTTC; d_call: TRBD2; j_call: TRBJ2-7; v_call: TRBV19; clone_size: few
cdr3_aa: CSAPGTGRRSSEAFF; cdr3_nt: TGCAGTGCGCCAGGGACAGGGAGGCGGTCTAGTGAAGCTTTCTTT; d_call: TRBD1; j_call: TRBJ1-1; v_call: TRBV20-1; clone_size: few